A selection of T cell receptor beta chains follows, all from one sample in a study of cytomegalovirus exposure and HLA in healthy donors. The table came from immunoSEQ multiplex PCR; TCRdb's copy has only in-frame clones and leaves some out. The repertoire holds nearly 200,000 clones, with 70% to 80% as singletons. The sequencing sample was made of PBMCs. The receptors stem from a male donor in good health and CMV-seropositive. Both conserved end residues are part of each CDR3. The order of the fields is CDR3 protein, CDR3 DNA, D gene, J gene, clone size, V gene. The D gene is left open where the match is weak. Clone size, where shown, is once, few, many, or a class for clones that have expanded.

cdr3_aa: CASETQGAYEQYF; cdr3_nt: TGTGCCAGCGAGACGCAGGGCGCCTACGAGCAGTACTTC; d_call: -; j_call: TRBJ2-7; clone_size: -; v_call: TRBV11-2
cdr3_aa: CASSTGQGNLLGEQYF; cdr3_nt: TGCGCCAGCAGTACGGGACAGGGAAATCTCCTTGGCGAGCAGTACTTC; d_call: TRBD1; j_call: TRBJ2-7; clone_size: once; v_call: TRBV5-1
cdr3_aa: CASSQVPGSYGYTF; cdr3_nt: TGCGCCAGCAGCCAAGTCCCCGGGTCCTATGGCTACACCTTC; d_call: -; j_call: TRBJ1-2; clone_size: -; v_call: TRBV4-3
cdr3_aa: CASRSTGATYGYTF; cdr3_nt: TGTGCCAGCAGGTCGACAGGGGCCACCTATGGCTACACCTTC; d_call: TRBD1; j_call: TRBJ1-2; clone_size: few; v_call: TRBV28
cdr3_aa: CASSLEGGDYGYTF; cdr3_nt: TGCGCCAGCAGCTTGGAAGGGGGCGACTATGGCTACACCTTC; d_call: TRBD1; j_call: TRBJ1-2; clone_size: -; v_call: TRBV5-1
cdr3_aa: CARGIPGANVLTF; cdr3_nt: TGTGCCCGGGGTATACCTGGGGCCAACGTCCTGACTTTC; d_call: -; j_call: TRBJ2-6; clone_size: few; v_call: TRBV7-9
cdr3_aa: CASSLDMNYEQYF; cdr3_nt: TGTGCCAGCAGTTTAGACATGAACTACGAGCAGTACTTC; d_call: -; j_call: TRBJ2-7; clone_size: -; v_call: TRBV27
cdr3_aa: CASSYSSRVQETQYF; cdr3_nt: TGTGCCAGCAGTTACTCGAGCCGGGTCCAAGAGACCCAGTACTTC; d_call: -; j_call: TRBJ2-5; clone_size: -; v_call: TRBV6-5
cdr3_aa: CASSLDRYTEAFF; cdr3_nt: TGTGCCAGCAGCCTAGACAGGTACACTGAAGCTTTCTTT; d_call: -; j_call: TRBJ1-1; clone_size: -; v_call: TRBV28
cdr3_aa: CASSWGHQGDIQYF; cdr3_nt: TGTGCCAGCAGCTGGGGACACCAAGGGGACATTCAGTACTTC; d_call: -; j_call: TRBJ2-4; clone_size: -; v_call: TRBV5-4
cdr3_aa: CASSSISTGVSYNEQFF; cdr3_nt: TGTGCCAGCAGCTCCATCAGCACGGGGGTCTCTTACAATGAGCAGTTCTTC; d_call: -; j_call: TRBJ2-1; clone_size: -; v_call: TRBV11-2
cdr3_aa: CASSQESLAKFYTF; cdr3_nt: TGCGCCAGCAGCCAAGAGAGCTTAGCAAAATTCTACACCTTC; d_call: -; j_call: TRBJ1-2; clone_size: -; v_call: TRBV4-1
cdr3_aa: CASGGQGGRGVEAFF; cdr3_nt: TGTGCCAGCGGGGGACAGGGGGGCCGAGGGGTTGAAGCTTTCTTT; d_call: TRBD1; j_call: TRBJ1-1; clone_size: -; v_call: TRBV11-2
cdr3_aa: CASSVQLSIGEQFF; cdr3_nt: TGTGCCAGCAGCGTACAACTTTCCATCGGTGAGCAGTTCTTC; d_call: -; j_call: TRBJ2-1; clone_size: few; v_call: TRBV9
cdr3_aa: CASSPAGEGTDTQYF; cdr3_nt: TGTGCCAGCAGCCCGGCGGGGGAGGGCACAGATACGCAGTATTTT; d_call: TRBD2; j_call: TRBJ2-3; clone_size: -; v_call: TRBV7-9
cdr3_aa: CASSLGQVRGTGELFF; cdr3_nt: TGTGCCAGCAGCTTGGGACAGGTTAGGGGCACCGGGGAGCTGTTTTTT; d_call: TRBD1; j_call: TRBJ2-2; clone_size: -; v_call: TRBV11-3
cdr3_aa: CASSFDGTGNEKLFF; cdr3_nt: TGTGCCAGCAGCTTCGATGGGACAGGGAATGAAAAACTGTTTTTT; d_call: TRBD1; j_call: TRBJ1-4; clone_size: -; v_call: TRBV7-9
cdr3_aa: CASSYRTGRKAEAFF; cdr3_nt: TGTGCCAGCAGTTACAGAACAGGGAGAAAGGCTGAAGCTTTCTTT; d_call: -; j_call: TRBJ1-1; clone_size: -; v_call: TRBV6-5
cdr3_aa: CASRPGWGENNQPQHF; cdr3_nt: TGTGCCAGTAGGCCTGGATGGGGGGAGAACAATCAGCCCCAGCATTTT; d_call: -; j_call: TRBJ1-5; clone_size: -; v_call: TRBV28
cdr3_aa: CASSPRQDNEKLFF; cdr3_nt: TGTGCCAGCTCACCACGACAGGACAATGAAAAACTGTTTTTT; d_call: -; j_call: TRBJ1-4; clone_size: -; v_call: TRBV18
cdr3_aa: CASSSPSTGNEKLFF; cdr3_nt: TGTGCCAGCAGTTCGCCTTCGACAGGGAATGAAAAACTGTTTTTT; d_call: TRBD1; j_call: TRBJ1-4; clone_size: -; v_call: TRBV6-5
cdr3_aa: CASSQTGNFRGYTF; cdr3_nt: TGTGCCAGCAGCCAAACAGGGAATTTTCGTGGCTACACCTTC; d_call: -; j_call: TRBJ1-2; clone_size: -; v_call: TRBV11-2
cdr3_aa: CASSQDWTGNTEAFF; cdr3_nt: TGTGCCAGCAGCCAAGATTGGACAGGGAACACTGAAGCTTTCTTT; d_call: TRBD1; j_call: TRBJ1-1; clone_size: -; v_call: TRBV4-2
cdr3_aa: CASSIPTEQYEQYF; cdr3_nt: TGTGCCAGTAGTATCCCCACAGAACAGTACGAGCAGTACTTC; d_call: -; j_call: TRBJ2-7; clone_size: -; v_call: TRBV19
cdr3_aa: CASSLDRRGNTADTQYF; cdr3_nt: TGTGCCAGCAGCTTAGACCGCAGGGGAAATACCGCAGATACGCAGTATTTT; d_call: -; j_call: TRBJ2-3; clone_size: -; v_call: TRBV7-6
cdr3_aa: CASRRDSTGANVLTF; cdr3_nt: TGTGCCAGCAGGAGAGACAGCACCGGGGCCAACGTCCTGACTTTC; d_call: -; j_call: TRBJ2-6; clone_size: -; v_call: TRBV6-5
cdr3_aa: CASSLRGFTNEKLFF; cdr3_nt: TGCGCCAGCAGCCTCAGAGGGTTCACTAATGAAAAACTGTTTTTT; d_call: -; j_call: TRBJ1-4; clone_size: few; v_call: TRBV4-3
cdr3_aa: CASSGGGQVTYEQYF; cdr3_nt: TGTGCCAGCAGCGGGGGGGGACAGGTTACCTACGAGCAGTACTTC; d_call: -; j_call: TRBJ2-7; clone_size: -; v_call: TRBV9
cdr3_aa: CASSQALQGGENTIYF; cdr3_nt: TGTGCCAGCAGCCAGGCCCTACAGGGGGGTGAAAACACCATATATTTT; d_call: TRBD1; j_call: TRBJ1-3; clone_size: -; v_call: TRBV4-2
cdr3_aa: CASSAGLADTSPQYF; cdr3_nt: TGTGCCAGCAGCGCTGGACTAGCGGACACCTCCCCGCAGTATTTT; d_call: TRBD2; j_call: TRBJ2-3; clone_size: -; v_call: TRBV9
cdr3_aa: CASSLERVNTEAFF; cdr3_nt: TGTGCCAGCAGCTTAGAGAGAGTGAACACTGAAGCTTTCTTT; d_call: -; j_call: TRBJ1-1; clone_size: few; v_call: TRBV7-2
cdr3_aa: CASSMGQSAQAFF; cdr3_nt: TGTGCCAGTAGTATGGGACAGTCGGCCCAAGCTTTCTTT; d_call: TRBD1; j_call: TRBJ1-1; clone_size: -; v_call: TRBV19
cdr3_aa: CASGLAGGAQYF; cdr3_nt: TGTGCCTCAGGGCTAGCGGGGGGGGCCCAGTACTTC; d_call: TRBD2; j_call: TRBJ2-5; clone_size: few; v_call: TRBV11-3
cdr3_aa: CATSRRRGRVSYEQYF; cdr3_nt: TGTGCCACCAGCAGGAGGAGGGGCAGGGTCTCCTACGAGCAGTACTTC; d_call: -; j_call: TRBJ2-7; clone_size: few; v_call: TRBV15
cdr3_aa: CASSFFGGELFF; cdr3_nt: TGTGCCAGCAGTTTTTTCGGCGGGGAGCTGTTTTTT; d_call: -; j_call: TRBJ2-2; clone_size: few; v_call: TRBV28
cdr3_aa: CASSMYLRSGFDEPQHF; cdr3_nt: TGTGCCAGTAGTATGTACCTCCGTTCAGGGTTCGACGAGCCCCAGCATTTT; d_call: -; j_call: TRBJ1-5; clone_size: -; v_call: TRBV19
cdr3_aa: CASSLDRTGFFEKLFF; cdr3_nt: TGTGCCAGCAGCTTGGACAGGACAGGGTTTTTTGAAAAACTGTTTTTT; d_call: TRBD1; j_call: TRBJ1-4; clone_size: -; v_call: TRBV5-8
cdr3_aa: CASSLTGAGAPLWEQYF; cdr3_nt: TGTGCCAGCAGTTTAACCGGAGCGGGGGCCCCATTGTGGGAGCAGTACTTC; d_call: TRBD2; j_call: TRBJ2-5; clone_size: -; v_call: TRBV27
cdr3_aa: CASSLKYREEKLFF; cdr3_nt: TGTGCCAGCAGCTTGAAATACAGGGAGGAAAAACTGTTTTTT; d_call: -; j_call: TRBJ1-4; clone_size: -; v_call: TRBV7-2
cdr3_aa: CASSWTGVSPLHF; cdr3_nt: TGTGCCAGCAGTTGGACGGGGGTTTCACCCCTCCACTTT; d_call: -; j_call: TRBJ1-6; clone_size: -; v_call: TRBV27
cdr3_aa: CASSQAGSNTGELFF; cdr3_nt: TGCGCCAGCAGCCAGGCGGGATCGAACACCGGGGAGCTGTTTTTT; d_call: -; j_call: TRBJ2-2; clone_size: few; v_call: TRBV4-3